This T cell receptor (beta chain) was profiled in a study of blood T cell repertoires in COVID-19. This CDR3 comprises 17 residues. Looked up from germline, CDR1 is LNHDA and CDR2 is SQIVND (reference sequence). V gave up 5 bases and J gave up 6 bases; unmatched junction bases: 14. Clones were read by immunoSEQ multiplex PCR, and TCRdb kept only the in-frame ones, dropping some. This sample yields roughly 180,000 clones, of which 79% are seen a single time; approximately 15% belongs to the top ten. V and J are TRBV19 and TRBJ2-1; the match to TRBD2 covers 9 bases. The material sequenced was peripheral blood. The origin of this receptor is a man between 60 and 75 years old with active or convalescent COVID-19. CDR3: CASSYSAGGGMSNEQFF. As DNA, the CDR3 is TGTGCCAGTAGTTATTCAGCGGGAGGTGGGATGAGCAATGAGCAGTTCTTC.